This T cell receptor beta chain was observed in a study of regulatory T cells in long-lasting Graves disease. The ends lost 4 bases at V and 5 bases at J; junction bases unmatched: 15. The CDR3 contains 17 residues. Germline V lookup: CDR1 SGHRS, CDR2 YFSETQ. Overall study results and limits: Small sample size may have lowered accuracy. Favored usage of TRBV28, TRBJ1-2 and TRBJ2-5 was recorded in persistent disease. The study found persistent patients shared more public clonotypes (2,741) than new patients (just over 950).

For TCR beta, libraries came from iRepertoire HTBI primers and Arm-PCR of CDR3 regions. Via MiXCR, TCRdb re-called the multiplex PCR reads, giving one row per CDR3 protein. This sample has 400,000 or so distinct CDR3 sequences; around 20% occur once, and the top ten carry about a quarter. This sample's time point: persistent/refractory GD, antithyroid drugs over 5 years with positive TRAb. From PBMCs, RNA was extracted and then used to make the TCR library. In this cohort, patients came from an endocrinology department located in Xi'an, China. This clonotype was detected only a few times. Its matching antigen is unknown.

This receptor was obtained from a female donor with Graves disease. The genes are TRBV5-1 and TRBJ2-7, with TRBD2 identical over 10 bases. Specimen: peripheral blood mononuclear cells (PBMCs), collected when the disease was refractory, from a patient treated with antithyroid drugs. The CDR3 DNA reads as TGCGCCAGCAGCCGAGATGGAACTAGCGGGATTATCAACGAGCAGTACTTC. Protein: CASSRDGTSGIINEQYF.